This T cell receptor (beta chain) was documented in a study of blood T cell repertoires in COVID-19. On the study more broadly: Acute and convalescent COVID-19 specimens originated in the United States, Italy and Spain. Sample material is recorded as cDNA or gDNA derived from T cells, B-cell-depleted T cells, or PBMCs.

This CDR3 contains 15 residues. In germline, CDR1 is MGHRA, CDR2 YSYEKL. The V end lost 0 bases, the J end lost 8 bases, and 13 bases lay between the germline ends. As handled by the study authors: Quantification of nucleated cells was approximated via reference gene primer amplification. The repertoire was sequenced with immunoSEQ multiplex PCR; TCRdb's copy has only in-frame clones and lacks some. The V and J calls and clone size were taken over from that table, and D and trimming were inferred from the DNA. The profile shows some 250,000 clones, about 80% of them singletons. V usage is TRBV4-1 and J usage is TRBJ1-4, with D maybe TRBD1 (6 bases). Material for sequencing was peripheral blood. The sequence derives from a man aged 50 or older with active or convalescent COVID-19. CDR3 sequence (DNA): TGCGCCAGCAGCCAAGAAGGGGGGGCTGGAGAAAAACTGTTTTTT. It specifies CASSQEGGAGEKLFF.